This TCR beta chain is from a study of blood T cell repertoires in COVID-19. The CDR3 is 14 amino acids. V dropped 3 bases and J dropped 2 bases, with 12 bases sitting between them. Per the germline V gene, CDR1 is SGHRS and CDR2 is YFSETQ. Produced via immunoSEQ multiplex PCR; TCRdb's table is partial and in-frame only. The table has about 440,000 clones, 85% to 90% seen once; the top ten hold more than 4%. Sequencing was done on a sample of peripheral blood. This chain connects TRBV5-1 to TRBJ2-7; possible D gene TRBD1, 5 bases. The TCR comes from a young woman with acute or convalescent COVID-19. CDR3 residues: CASSSDTITYEQYF. The CDR3 DNA follows: TGCGCCAGCAGCTCGGACACTATCACCTACGAGCAGTACTTC.